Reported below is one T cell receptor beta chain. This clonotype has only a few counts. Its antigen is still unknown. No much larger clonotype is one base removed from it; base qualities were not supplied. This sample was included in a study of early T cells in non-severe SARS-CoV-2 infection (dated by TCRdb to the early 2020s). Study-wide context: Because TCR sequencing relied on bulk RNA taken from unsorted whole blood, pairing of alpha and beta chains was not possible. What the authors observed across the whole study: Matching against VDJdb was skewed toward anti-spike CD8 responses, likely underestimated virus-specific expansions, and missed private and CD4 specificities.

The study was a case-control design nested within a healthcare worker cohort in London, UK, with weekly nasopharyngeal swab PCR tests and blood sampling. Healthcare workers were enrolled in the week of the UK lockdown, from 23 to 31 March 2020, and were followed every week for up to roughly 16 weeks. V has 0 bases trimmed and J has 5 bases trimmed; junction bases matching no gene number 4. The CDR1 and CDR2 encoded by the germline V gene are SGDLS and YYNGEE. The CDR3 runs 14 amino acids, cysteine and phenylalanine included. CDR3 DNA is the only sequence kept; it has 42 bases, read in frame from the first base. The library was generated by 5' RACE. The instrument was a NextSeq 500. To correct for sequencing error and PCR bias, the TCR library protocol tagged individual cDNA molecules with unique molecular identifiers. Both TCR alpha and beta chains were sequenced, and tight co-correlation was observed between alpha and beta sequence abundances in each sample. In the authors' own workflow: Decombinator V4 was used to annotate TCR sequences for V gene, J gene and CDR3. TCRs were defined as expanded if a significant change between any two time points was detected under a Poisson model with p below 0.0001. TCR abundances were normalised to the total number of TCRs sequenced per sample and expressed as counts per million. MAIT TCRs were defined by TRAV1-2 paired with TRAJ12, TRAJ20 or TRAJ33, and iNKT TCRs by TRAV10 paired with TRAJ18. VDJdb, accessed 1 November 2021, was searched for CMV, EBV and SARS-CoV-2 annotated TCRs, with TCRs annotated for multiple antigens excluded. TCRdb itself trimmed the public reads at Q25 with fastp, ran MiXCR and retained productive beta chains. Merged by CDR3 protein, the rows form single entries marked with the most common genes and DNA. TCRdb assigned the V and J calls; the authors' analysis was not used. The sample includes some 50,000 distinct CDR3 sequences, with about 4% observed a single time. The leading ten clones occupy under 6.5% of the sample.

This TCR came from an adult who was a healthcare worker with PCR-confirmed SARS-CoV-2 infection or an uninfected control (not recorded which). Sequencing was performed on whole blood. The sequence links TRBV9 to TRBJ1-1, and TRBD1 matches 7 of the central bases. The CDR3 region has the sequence CASSVVEGATEAFF. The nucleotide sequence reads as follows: TGTGCCAGCAGCGTAGTAGAGGGGGCTACTGAAGCTTTCTTT. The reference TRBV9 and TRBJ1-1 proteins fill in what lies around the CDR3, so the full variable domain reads DSGVTQTPKHLITATGQRVTLRCSPRSGDLSVYWYQQSLDQGLQFLIQYYNGEERAKGNILERFSAQQFPDLHSELNLSSLELGDSALYFCASSVVEGATEAFFGQGTRLTVV.